The 6 T cell receptor beta chains presented below share a single source sample, sequenced in a study of vaccination effects on CD4 cells after COVID-19 (dated by TCRdb to between 2021 and 2022). These receptors are not linked to any known antigen. The library was produced with the immunoSEQ multiplex PCR assay. Here the immuneACCESS table is served through TCRdb, limited to in-frame sequences with V and J called. Missing clones are a known gap in these copies; in checked studies unresolved V genes cover under half, and the rest lacks a known reason. The sample yields under 65,000 clones; more than 75% were counted once. The ten largest clones add up to 4.5% to 7% of the sample. In the ViraFEST assay, PBMC were stimulated with viral peptide pools, and antigen-specific CD4+ T cell clonotypes were then identified by expansion using TCR sequencing. After approximately 11 days of culture, CD4+ T cells were isolated with the EasySep CD4+ T cell isolation kit. PCR-confirmed SARS-CoV-2 infection had occurred in convalescent patients between March and December 2020, before the Alpha, Beta and Delta variants emerged in the United States.

The sample in question was CD4+ T cells from PBMCs cultured with HIV peptides, obtained before COVID-19 vaccination. The label giving this sample's cell subset or site can be read as: HIV-1 Nef peptide pool negative control/reference culture. The receptors shown here come from a human donor who had a prior SARS-CoV-2 infection.

The chain uses TRBV6-6 and TRBJ2-1; D not resolved. CDR1 is MNHNY and CDR2 is SVGAGI in the germline V gene (reference sequence). CDR3 length: 15 amino acids. Trimming pared 3 bases from V and 4 bases from J, leaving 13 bases between. For the CDR3, the DNA is TGTGCCAGCAGTTATCTTGCGGTCGGTTACAATGAGCAGTTCTTC. It codes for CASSYLAVGYNEQFF.

The chain joins TRBV9 to TRBJ1-4; D might be TRBD1 (6 bases). Trimming removed 3 bases from V and 8 bases from J, with 11 bases in between. This CDR3 is 13 amino acids long. From germline, CDR1 is SGDLS and CDR2 YYNGEE. The CDR3 here is CASSDGDTEKLFF. As DNA, the CDR3 is TGTGCCAGCAGCGATGGGGACACCGAAAAACTGTTTTTT.

V gene TRBV5-6 combines with J gene TRBJ1-2; 7 nucleotides align to TRBD1. Germline-derived CDR1 and CDR2 are SGHDT and YYEEEE. V was clipped by 2 bases and J by 1 base; unmatched bases: 5. The CDR3 has 15 residues. In DNA form, the CDR3 reads TGTGCCAGCAGCTTTCAGGACAGGCTTAACTATGGCTACACCTTC. Translated: CASSFQDRLNYGYTF.

The genes are TRBV5-4 and TRBJ2-4; 9 nucleotides align to TRBD1. The CDR3 is 15 residues long. Trimming cost V 0 bases and J 11 bases; bases outside gene matches: 9. Germline V lookup: CDR1 SGHNT, CDR2 YYREEE (reference sequence). As DNA, the CDR3 is TGTGCCAGCAGCTTGGAACAGGGGGCGGGAATAGTTCAGTACTTC. It codes for CASSLEQGAGIVQYF.

The V gene is TRBV2, the J gene TRBJ2-7; D is possibly TRBD2 (5 bases). This CDR3 spans 12 amino acids. Germline V gene data show CDR1 as SNHLY and CDR2 as FYNNEI. Trimming pared 10 bases from V and 7 bases from J, leaving 17 bases between. CDR3 DNA sequence: TGTGCCACCTCGGGGTACCCGTGGGAGCAGTACTTC. As protein: CATSGYPWEQYF.

In its sample, this clone was seen a few times. The chain has TRBV5-1 and TRBJ2-3; TRBD1 matches 7 bases. With V trimmed by 4 bases and J by 1 base, 3 bases remained unmatched. Germline V gene data show CDR1 as SGHRS and CDR2 as YFSETQ. CDR3 length equals 14 residues. The DNA of the CDR3 is TGCGCCAGCAGCCGGGGACAGCGCACAGATACGCAGTATTTT. Amino acid sequence: CASSRGQRTDTQYF.